The clone carrying this T cell receptor beta chain came up once. No antigen is known for it. The sample comes from a study of shared clonotypes between healthy human individuals. Study as a whole: Samples came from a couple of female and a few male donors aged 18 to 49.

Data came from immunoSEQ multiplex PCR; TCRdb stores just in-frame clones and leaves some out. The data hold more than 2,000,000 clones, with 85% to 95% observed a single time. V was pared by 4 bases and J by 7 bases, with 3 bases of the junction left unmatched. Germline lookup yields CDR1 LNHDA and CDR2 SQIVND (reference sequence). The CDR3 totals 14 residues. Study findings and constraints: Expectations were that clonotype sharing among donors would be affected by sequencing depth. It was the few donors that limited the genetic and exposure-history diversity represented.

Nashville, Tennessee was home to all donors, each a Caucasian adult. The chain couples TRBV19 to TRBJ1-5; TRBD1 aligns across 11 bases. The source material was naive CD4+ T cells from PBMCs. Subset noted: CD45RA+ positively selected. This TCR was sampled from a man younger than 30 in good health. Some clones in this sample may be carry-over from other donors' samples. The chain's CDR3 is CASSKDRGHQPQHF. The CDR3 DNA reads TGTGCCAGTAGTAAGGACAGGGGGCACCAGCCCCAGCATTTT.